This TCR beta chain stems from a study of cytomegalovirus exposure and HLA in healthy donors. General study points: Later analysis found that TCR beta chains associated with HLA were more clonally expanded than other, equally common chains.

From germline, CDR1 is KGHSH and CDR2 LQKENI. The CDR3 totals 13 residues. The PCR made use of 60 Vbeta and 13 Jbeta primers. Data came from immunoSEQ multiplex PCR; TCRdb stores just in-frame clones and leaves some out. The data hold roughly 130,000 clones, with about 79% observed a single time. The donors, nominally healthy at sampling, likely had unrecorded immune exposures. As for this clone: The antigen remains unidentified. Relative to the germline gene, one junction end is altered; a read error may explain this.

This chain connects TRBV18 to TRBJ2-7; 7 bases align to TRBD1. The TCR comes from a man over 45 in good health and CMV-seronegative. Sample: PBMCs. CDR3 nucleotides: TGTGCCAGCTCGCGAGACAGGGAAGGCGACTCGGACTTC. Protein: CASSRDREGDSDF. The full variable domain, with the rest looked up from reference TRBV18 and TRBJ2-7, is NAGVMQNPRHLVRRRGQEARLRCSPMKGHSHVYWYRQLPEEGLKFMVYLQKENIIDESGMPKERFSAEFPKEGPSILRIQQVVRGDSAAYFCASSRDREGDSDFGPGTRLTVT.